This T cell receptor beta chain comes out of a study of cytomegalovirus exposure and HLA in healthy donors. Looked up from germline, CDR1 is SGHAT and CDR2 is FQNNGV. V was cut by 5 bases and J by 4 bases, with 11 bases left in between. The CDR3 is 13 residues long. Study-level results: Several top significant clusters appeared, in a later analysis, to be linked to common viral pathogens.

Vbeta (60) and Jbeta (13) primers were used in the PCR. Here immunoSEQ multiplex PCR was the method, and the copy in TCRdb shows in-frame clones only, minus some. The profile covers roughly 200,000 clones, with over 70% appearing a single time and roughly 5% taken by the ten largest. There are a few counts of this clone. The antigen remains unidentified. J is TRBJ2-5 and V is TRBV11-2; D is unresolved. The clonotype was recovered from a man aged 35-49 years in good health and CMV-seronegative. The sequenced sample consisted of PBMCs. In nucleotides, the CDR3 is TGTGCCAGCAGCCTATACGGGTTAGAGACCCAGTACTTC. Its protein product is CASSLYGLETQYF.